This TCR beta chain was recorded in a study of blood T cell repertoires in COVID-19. Across the study: Sources were T cells, B-cell-depleted T cells, or PBMCs; the material itself was cDNA or gDNA.

Authors' analysis steps: Estimation of nucleated cell counts was performed using reference gene primer amplification. Produced via immunoSEQ multiplex PCR; TCRdb's table is partial and in-frame only. From that table come the V and J calls and clone size; the DNA was used to work out D and trimming. Of about 82,000 clones detected, about 80% appear once; the ten largest clones hold about 12%. Unmatched junction bases numbered 1, after V lost 3 bases and J lost 5 bases. The CDR3 is 13 amino acids. This chain links TRBV12-3 or TRBV12-4 with TRBJ2-5; the match to TRBD2 covers 9 bases. The clonotype was recovered from a woman aged 40 to 50 with active or convalescent COVID-19. The material sequenced was peripheral blood. CDR3 nucleotides: TGTGCCAGCAGTTTTAGCGGGGGTGAGACCCAGTACTTC. Amino acid sequence: CASSFSGGETQYF.